This passage covers 12 T cell receptor beta chains from one sample sequenced in a study of blood T cell repertoires in COVID-19. Profiling relied on immunoSEQ multiplex PCR, and the TCRdb table lists in-frame clones only, not all of them. The table shows 15,000 to 20,000 clones, with over 75% occurring only once. Source material: peripheral blood. The receptors were sampled from a man older than 75 with acute or convalescent COVID-19.

The chain has TRBV2 and TRBJ2-1, with D perhaps TRBD2 (6 bases). Germline V gene sequence: CDR1 SNHLY, CDR2 FYNNEI. The CDR3 totals 15 residues. V lost 4 bases and J 12 bases, leaving 22 bases between the germline ends. The CDR3 spells CASSVGSGRIRPQFF. Written as DNA, the CDR3 is TGTGCCAGCAGTGTTGGTAGTGGGAGGATAAGGCCGCAGTTCTTC.

The rearrangement uses TRBV27 and TRBJ2-7, with TRBD1 matching 7 bases. V trimming: 3 bases; J trimming: 6 bases; junction bases outside the gene matches: 8. CDR3 length: 14 amino acids. The germline V gene encodes CDR1 MNHEY and CDR2 SMNVEV (reference sequence). The CDR3 reads CASSLRAGGTEQYF. The DNA for the CDR3 is TGTGCCAGCAGTTTGCGGGCAGGGGGTACCGAGCAGTACTTC.

The V call is TRBV12-3 or TRBV12-4, the J call TRBJ2-5, with a possible D match to TRBD1 (5 bases). CDR3 length: 13 amino acids. Deletions cut 2 bases from V and 8 bases from J, with 12 bases between. CDR3 loop: CASSLLTGQTQYF. The CDR3, as DNA: TGTGCCAGCAGTTTACTCACAGGACAAACCCAGTACTTC.

V usage is TRBV5-1 and J usage is TRBJ1-6, with D perhaps matching TRBD1 (6 bases). There are 15 residues in the CDR3. V lost 0 bases and J lost 12, with 16 bases in between. Looked up from germline, CDR1 is SGHRS and CDR2 is YFSETQ. The CDR3 nucleotides read TGCGCCAGCAGCTTGGAGCCGGACAGATCAGAACCCCTCCACTTT. Translating it yields CASSLEPDRSEPLHF.

The chain uses TRBV28 and TRBJ1-5; 7 bases agree with TRBD1. The CDR3 has 14 amino acids. Germline V gives CDR1 MDHEN, CDR2 SYDVKM. The junction had 3 bases not matched to a gene; V was cut back by 5 bases and J by 2 bases. CDR3 nucleotides: TGTGCCAGCAGTCGGGACAGACGCAATCAGCCCCAGCATTTT. Its translation is CASSRDRRNQPQHF.

V and J are TRBV25-1 and TRBJ2-2; a possible D gene is TRBD2 (6 bases). V lost 4 bases and J lost 4, with 13 bases in between. The CDR3 covers 15 residues. Germline loops: CDR1 MGHDK, CDR2 SYGVNS. Here the CDR3 DNA reads TGTGCCAGCAGTGCCCAGGAGGGCGTCACCGGGGAGCTGTTTTTT. Its translation is CASSAQEGVTGELFF.

The CDR3 here is CASSELTGGEKLFF. Here the CDR3 DNA reads TGTGCCAGCAGTGAATTGACAGGGGGGGAAAAACTGTTTTTT. The chain carries TRBV2 and TRBJ1-4, with 9 positions matching TRBD1. Per germline, CDR1 SNHLY and CDR2 FYNNEI. V lost 2 bases, J lost 8 bases, and 3 bases stayed unmatched. The length of the CDR3 is 14 residues.

The chain recombines TRBV4-2 with TRBJ1-2, with TRBD1 identical over 9 bases. The CDR3 spans 14 residues. Trimming took 2 bases from V and 7 from J; bases not matched to a gene: 5. Germline V lookup: CDR1 LGHNA, CDR2 YNFKEQ. Written as DNA, the CDR3 is TGTGCCAGCAGCCAAAGGGGACAGGGCTCTGGCTACACCTTC. This codes for CASSQRGQGSGYTF.

The count of this clone is one. The V gene is TRBV3-1 (or the pseudogene TRBV3-2), the J gene TRBJ2-5; 8 bases match TRBD2. J lost 5 bases, V lost 3 bases, and 20 bases had no gene match. Germline V gene sequence: CDR1 LGHDT, CDR2 YNNKEL (reference sequence). The CDR3 covers 19 residues. As DNA, the CDR3 is TGTGCCAGCAGCCATGCCAGACTGCGGGGGGCCGGGATCACGGAGACCCAGTACTTC. Encoded protein: CASSHARLRGAGITETQYF.

The chain is built from TRBV5-5 and TRBJ1-5; 12 nucleotides match TRBD1. From germline, CDR1 is SGHKS and CDR2 YYEKEE (reference sequence). This CDR3 contains 14 residues. With 3 bases clipped from V and 5 bases from J, the junction kept 0 bases outside the gene matches. The CDR3 DNA follows: TGTGCCAGCAGCTGGGACAGGGGGCATCAGCCCCAGCATTTT. Encoded protein: CASSWDRGHQPQHF.

This clone was counted a single time. CDR3 nucleotide sequence: TGTGCCAGCAGCCAACGACAGGGCGTTGACTATGGCTACACCTTC. As protein: CASSQRQGVDYGYTF. The chain couples TRBV7-9 to TRBJ1-2; 7 nucleotides line up with TRBD1. CDR1 is SEHNR and CDR2 is FQNEAQ in the germline V gene (reference sequence). This CDR3 region has 15 residues. J lost 3 bases, V lost 5 bases, and 9 bases had no gene match.

This clone turned up a few times. V and J are TRBV4-1 and TRBJ1-4, with 8 bases aligning to TRBD1. The CDR3 runs 14 residues. V was pared by 7 bases and J by 5 bases, with 6 bases of the junction left unmatched. The V gene's germline CDR1 is MGHRA and CDR2 YSYEKL. The CDR3 DNA reads TGCGCCAGCACCTCAGGGGGCCGGAATGAAAAACTGTTTTTT. Translated, it gives CASTSGGRNEKLFF.